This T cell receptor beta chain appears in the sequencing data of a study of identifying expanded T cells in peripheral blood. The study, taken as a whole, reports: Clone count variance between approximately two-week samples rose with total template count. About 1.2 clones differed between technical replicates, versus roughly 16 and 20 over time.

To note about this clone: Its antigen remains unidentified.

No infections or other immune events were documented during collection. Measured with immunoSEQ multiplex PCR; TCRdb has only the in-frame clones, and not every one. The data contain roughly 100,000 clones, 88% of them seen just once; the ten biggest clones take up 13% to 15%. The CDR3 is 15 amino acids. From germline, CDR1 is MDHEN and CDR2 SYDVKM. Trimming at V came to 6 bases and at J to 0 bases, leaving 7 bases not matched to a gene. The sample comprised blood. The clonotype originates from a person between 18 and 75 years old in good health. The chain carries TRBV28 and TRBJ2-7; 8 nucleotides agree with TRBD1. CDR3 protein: CASRTGQGASYEQYF. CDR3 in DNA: TGTGCCAGCAGAACAGGACAGGGCGCCTCCTACGAGCAGTACTTC. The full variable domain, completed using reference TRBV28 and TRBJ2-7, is DVKVTQSSRYLVKRTGEKVFLECVQDMDHENMFWYRQDPGLGLRLIYFSYDVKMKEKGDIPEGYSVSREKKERFSLILESASTNQTSMYLCASRTGQGASYEQYFGPGTRLTVT.